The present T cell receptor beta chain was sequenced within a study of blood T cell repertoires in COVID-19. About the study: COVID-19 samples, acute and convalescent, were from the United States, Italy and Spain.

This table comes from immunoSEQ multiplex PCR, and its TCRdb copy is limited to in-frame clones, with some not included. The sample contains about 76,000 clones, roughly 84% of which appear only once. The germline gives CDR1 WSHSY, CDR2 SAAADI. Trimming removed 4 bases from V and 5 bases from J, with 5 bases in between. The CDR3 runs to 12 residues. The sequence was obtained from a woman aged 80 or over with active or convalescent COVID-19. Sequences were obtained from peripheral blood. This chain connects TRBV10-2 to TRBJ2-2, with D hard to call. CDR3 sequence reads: CASSGQTGELFF. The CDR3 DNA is TGCGCCAGCAGTGGGCAGACCGGGGAGCTGTTTTTT.